The 3 T cell receptor beta chains given below trace back to one sample, sequenced in a study of post-analysis software for immune sequencing data. Whole-study findings and limits: Relative to controls, patients had a handful of TRBV segments at higher frequency, with TRBV5-6, TRBV5-1 and TRBV20-1 among these.

Presence of unique molecular identifiers characterized the TCR beta cDNA libraries. TCRdb re-called the PCR reads with MiXCR, one entry per CDR3 protein. The table includes roughly 870,000 distinct CDR3 sequences, around 50% detected once. No antigen has been identified for these receptors. The sequencing sample was made of blood. The receptors shown here come from a girl between 5 and 17 years old with multiple sclerosis.

This chain uses TRBV6-2 or TRBV6-3 with TRBJ2-5; 9 bases align to TRBD2. Losses at the gene ends were 6 bases for V and 5 bases for J; bases not matched to a gene: 7. The CDR3 covers 14 residues. The germline CDR1 and CDR2 sequences are MNHEY and SVGEGT. CDR3 protein: CASSYRTSAETQYF. The CDR3 DNA reads as TGTGCCAGCAGCTACCGGACTAGCGCTGAGACCCAGTACTTC.

The chain links TRBV5-6 to TRBJ2-4; D is perhaps TRBD1 (6 bases). The tail of the sequence fits TRBJ2-7 better, so the J call may be wrong. Per the germline V gene, CDR1 is SGHDT and CDR2 is YYEEEE. This CDR3 region has 15 residues. Here the CDR3 DNA reads TGTGCCAGCAGCTCCCCCCCAGGGACACATTACGAGCAGTACTTC. It yields the protein CASSSPPGTHYEQYF.

This clonotype was picked up a small number of times. The CDR3 DNA reads TGCAGCGTTGAAGGGGCAGGGTCCCGCGGCGAGCAGTACTTC. Its protein is CSVEGAGSRGEQYF. V usage is TRBV29-1 and J usage is TRBJ2-7; D may be TRBD1 (5 bases). The CDR3 totals 14 residues. The ends were cut back, 1 base at V and 6 bases at J, with 16 bases in the middle. CDR1 and CDR2 from the germline V gene are SQVTM and ANQGSEA.